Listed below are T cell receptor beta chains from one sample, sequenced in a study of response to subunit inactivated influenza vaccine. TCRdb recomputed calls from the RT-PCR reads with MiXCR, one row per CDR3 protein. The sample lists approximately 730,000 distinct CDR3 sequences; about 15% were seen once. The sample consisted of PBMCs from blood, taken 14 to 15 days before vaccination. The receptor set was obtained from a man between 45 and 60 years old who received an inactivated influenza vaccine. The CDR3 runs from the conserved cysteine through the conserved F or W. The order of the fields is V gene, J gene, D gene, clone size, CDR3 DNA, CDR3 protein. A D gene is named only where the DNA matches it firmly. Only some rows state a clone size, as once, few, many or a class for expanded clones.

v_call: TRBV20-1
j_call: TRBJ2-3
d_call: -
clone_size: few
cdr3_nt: TGCAGTGCTAGAGCGGCCAGCTACTCTACAGATACGCAGTATTTT
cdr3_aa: CSARAASYSTDTQYF

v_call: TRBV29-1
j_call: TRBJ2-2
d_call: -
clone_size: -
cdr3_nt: TGCAGCGTTAAAGGACCGAACACCGGGGAGCTGTTTTTT
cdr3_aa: CSVKGPNTGELFF

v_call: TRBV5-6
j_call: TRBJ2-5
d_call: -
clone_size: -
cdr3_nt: TGTGCCAGCAGGCGTGCGCTCCAAGAGACCCAGTACTTC
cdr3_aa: CASRRALQETQYF

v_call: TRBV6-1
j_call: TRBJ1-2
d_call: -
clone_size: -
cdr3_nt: TGTGCCAGCACCCCATCCCTCCGGGGCTATGGCTACACCTTC
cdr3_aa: CASTPSLRGYGYTF

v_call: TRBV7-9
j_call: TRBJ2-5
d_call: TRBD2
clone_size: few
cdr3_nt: TGTGCCAGCAGCTATGGATCAGCGGGAGTTGGGGAGACCCAGTACTTC
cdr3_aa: CASSYGSAGVGETQYF

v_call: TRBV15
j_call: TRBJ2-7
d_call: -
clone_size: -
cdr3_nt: TGTGCCACCAGCAGAGATGAGGGGGATTACGAGCAGTACTTC
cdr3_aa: CATSRDEGDYEQYF

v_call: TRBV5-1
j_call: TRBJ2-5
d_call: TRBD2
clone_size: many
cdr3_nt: TGCGCCAGCAGTTCTAGCGGGGGGGCGACGGGAGAGACCCAGTACTTC
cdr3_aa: CASSSSGGATGETQYF

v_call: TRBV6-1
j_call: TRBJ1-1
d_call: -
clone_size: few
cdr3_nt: TGTGCCAGCAGTGAAGCGGTGGGGGCAGCTGAAGCTTTCTTT
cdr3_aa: CASSEAVGAAEAFF

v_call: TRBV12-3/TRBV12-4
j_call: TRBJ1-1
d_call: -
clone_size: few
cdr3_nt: TGTGCCAGCATGGGACTGACGAACACTGAAGCTTTCTTT
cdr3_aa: CASMGLTNTEAFF

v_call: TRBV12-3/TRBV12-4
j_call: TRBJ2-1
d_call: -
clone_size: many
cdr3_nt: TGTGCCAGCAGTGGCAGTTACAATGAGCAGTTCTTC
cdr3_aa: CASSGSYNEQFF

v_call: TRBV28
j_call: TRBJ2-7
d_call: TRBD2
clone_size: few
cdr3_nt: TGTGCCAGCAGACCCTGGACTAGCGGGATCTACGAGCAGTACTTC
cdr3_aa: CASRPWTSGIYEQYF

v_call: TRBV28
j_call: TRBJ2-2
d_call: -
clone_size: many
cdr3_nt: TGTGCCACCTGGATAGGTAACACCGGGGAGCTGTTTTTT
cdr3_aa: CATWIGNTGELFF

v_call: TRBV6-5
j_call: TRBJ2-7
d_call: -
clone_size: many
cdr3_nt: TGTGCCAGCAGTTACTCGGTGGGTGCCTACGAGCAGTACTTC
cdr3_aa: CASSYSVGAYEQYF

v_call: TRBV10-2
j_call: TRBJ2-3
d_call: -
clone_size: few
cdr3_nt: TGCGCCAGCAGTGCAGTCTTGTCTGTGGAACCGCAGTATTTT
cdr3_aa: CASSAVLSVEPQYF

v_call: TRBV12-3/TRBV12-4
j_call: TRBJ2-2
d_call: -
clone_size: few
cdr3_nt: TGTGCCAGCAGCCCAAGACTAGTCGGCGGGGAGCTGTTTTTT
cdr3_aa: CASSPRLVGGELFF

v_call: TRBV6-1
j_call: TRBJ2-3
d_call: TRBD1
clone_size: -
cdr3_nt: TGTGCCAGCAGTGGACAGGGGAGGCAATCCAGCACAGATACGCAGTATTTT
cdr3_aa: CASSGQGRQSSTDTQYF